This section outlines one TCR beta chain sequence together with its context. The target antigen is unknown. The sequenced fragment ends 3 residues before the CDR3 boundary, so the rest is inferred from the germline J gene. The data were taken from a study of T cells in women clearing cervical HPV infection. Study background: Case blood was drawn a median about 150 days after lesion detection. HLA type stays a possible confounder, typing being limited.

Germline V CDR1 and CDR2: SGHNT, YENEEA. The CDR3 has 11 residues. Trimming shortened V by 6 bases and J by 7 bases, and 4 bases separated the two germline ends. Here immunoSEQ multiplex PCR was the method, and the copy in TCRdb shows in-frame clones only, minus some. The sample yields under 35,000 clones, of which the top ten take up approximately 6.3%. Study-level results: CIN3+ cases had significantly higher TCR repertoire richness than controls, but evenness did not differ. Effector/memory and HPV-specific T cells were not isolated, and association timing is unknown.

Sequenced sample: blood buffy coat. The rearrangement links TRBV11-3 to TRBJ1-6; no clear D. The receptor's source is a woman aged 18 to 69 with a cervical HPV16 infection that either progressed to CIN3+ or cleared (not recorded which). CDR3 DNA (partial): TGTGCCAGCAGTGCGAATTCACCC. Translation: CASSANSP. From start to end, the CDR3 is CASSANSPLHF.